Shown below are 26 T cell receptor beta chains from a single sample sequenced in a study of blood T cells in healthy people across ages (dated by TCRdb to 2013 to 2016). Library preparation used 5' RACE. Sequencing was carried out with an Illumina HiSeq 2500. A second PCR of about 6 to 12 cycles was run with a J-beta primer mix and a sample-barcoded 5' primer. TCRdb's own reprocessing of the public reads used fastp at Q25 and MiXCR and kept productive beta chains. Every CDR3 protein is listed once, alongside the most common genes and DNA of its rows. The sample records hundreds of thousands of distinct CDR3 sequences, roughly three fifths of which are singletons. The ten biggest clones cover 20% to 30% of the sample. The sequencing sample was made of blood. The receptors derive from a man aged 40-49 years in good health.

V is TRBV5-1 and J is TRBJ1-1; D might be TRBD1 (5 bases). The germline V gene has CDR1 SGHRS and CDR2 YFSETQ. Trimming left V 4 bases short and J 3 bases short, with 16 bases between. The CDR3 has 15 amino acids. This chain's CDR3 is CASSLEARADTEAFF. CDR3 coding DNA: TGCGCCAGCAGCCTGGAGGCCAGGGCGGACACTGAAGCTTTCTTT. The entire variable domain, with the rest obtained from reference TRBV5-1 and TRBJ1-1, is as follows: KAGVTQTPRYLIKTRGQQVTLSCSPISGHRSVSWYQQTPGQGLQFLFEYFSETQRNKGNFPGRFSGRQFSNSRSEMNVSTLELGDSALYLCASSLEARADTEAFFGQGTRLTVV.

CDR3 region: CASSPSGFNQPQHF. The CDR3, as DNA: TGTGCCAGCAGCCCGTCAGGGTTCAATCAGCCCCAGCATTTT. The gene calls are TRBV16 and TRBJ1-5; D is possibly TRBD1 (5 bases). The CDR3 covers 14 residues. V dropped 4 bases and J dropped 3 bases, with 10 bases sitting between them. The germline CDR1 and CDR2 sequences are KGHSY and FQNENV. Looking up the rest from reference TRBV16 and TRBJ1-5 gives the full variable domain: GEEVAQTPKHLVRGEGQKAKLYCAPIKGHSYVFWYQQVLKNEFKFLISFQNENVFDETGMPKERFSAKCLPNSPCSLEIQATKLEDSAVYFCASSPSGFNQPQHFGDGTRLSIL.

This clonotype was counted a single time. The genes are TRBV21-1 and TRBJ2-7; TRBD2, the table's D call, lacks a check against the DNA. TRBV21-1 is termed a pseudogene. The CDR3 extends over 14 amino acids. DNA of the CDR3: TGTGCCAGCCGCAAGAGTCCCTCGACCTACGAGCAGTACTTC. Encoded protein: CASRKSPSTYEQYF.

This rearrangement joins TRBV4-2 to TRBJ2-5; D is unclear. There are 16 residues in the CDR3. V lost 2 bases to trimming and J lost 11 bases, with 24 bases between them. In germline, CDR1 is LGHNA, CDR2 YNFKEQ. The CDR3 DNA sequence: TGTGCCAGCAGCCAACAAATGGGTAAACTTGGCAATGAGCAGTACTTC. This sequence encodes CASSQQMGKLGNEQYF.

The V and J genes are TRBV2 and TRBJ2-5; D ambiguous. Germline V CDR1 and CDR2: SNHLY, FYNNEI. The V end was cut by 5 bases, the J end by 2 bases, with 12 bases between. The CDR3 is 14 amino acids. The CDR3 bases are TGTGCCAGCAGTTGGAGTTTAGGTCAAGAGACCCAGTACTTC. Its protein is CASSWSLGQETQYF. Full variable domain (remainder filled in from reference TRBV2 and TRBJ2-5): EPEVTQTPSHQVTQMGQEVILRCVPISNHLYFYWYRQILGQKVEFLVSFYNNEISEKSEIFDDQFSVERPDGSNFTLKIRSTKLEDSAMYFCASSWSLGQETQYFGPGTRLLVL.

This clonotype showed up just a few times. V is TRBV4-2 and J is TRBJ1-2, with a possible D match to TRBD1 (5 bases). Germline values: CDR1 LGHNA, CDR2 YNFKEQ. V was clipped by 8 bases and J by 3 bases, with 19 bases between them. The CDR3 runs 15 residues. The CDR3 DNA sequence: TGTGCCAGCGACCCAACGGGCCGGGGGGACTATGGCTACACCTTC. Protein: CASDPTGRGDYGYTF.

The DNA for the CDR3 is TGTGCCAGCAGCGCAGGGGACTATAAGATTGAGCAGTTCTTC. Translating it yields CASSAGDYKIEQFF. The chain joins TRBV7-9 to TRBJ2-1; D may be TRBD2 (7 bases). In germline, CDR1 is SEHNR, CDR2 FQNEAQ (reference sequence). Trimming stripped 5 bases from V and 9 bases from J, with 17 bases between. The CDR3 loop spans 14 amino acids.

The chain uses TRBV7-9 and TRBJ2-3, with D unresolved. Germline lookup yields CDR1 SEHNR and CDR2 FQNEAQ (reference sequence). Trimming took 2 bases from V and 3 from J, leaving 9 bases between them. The CDR3 is 14 residues long. CDR3 nucleotides: TGTGCCAGCAGCTTATTTACCGGTACAGATACGCAGTATTTT. It encodes CASSLFTGTDTQYF. Full variable domain (remainder filled in from reference TRBV7-9 and TRBJ2-3): DTGVSQNPRHKITKRGQNVTFRCDPISEHNRLYWYRQTLGQGPEFLTYFQNEAQLEKSRLLSDRFSAERPKGSFSTLEIQRTEQGDSAMYLCASSLFTGTDTQYFGPGTRLTVL.

This clonotype was observed once. The genes are TRBV12-3 or TRBV12-4 and TRBJ2-7; TRBD1 agrees at 8 bases. V shed 6 bases and J 7 bases; nucleotides not matched to a gene: 14. The CDR3 covers 15 residues. The CDR3 loop is CASRPDRALRGEQYF. CDR3 nucleotides: TGTGCCAGCAGGCCGGACAGGGCTCTACGTGGGGAGCAGTACTTC.

The chain combines TRBV7-2 with TRBJ2-5; 15 positions agree with TRBD2. Germline V lookup: CDR1 SGHTA, CDR2 FQGNSA. V lost 6 bases to trimming and J lost 3 bases; unmatched junction nucleotides: 5. This CDR3 spans 16 amino acids. The CDR3 loop reads CASRGTSGRKEETQYF. The CDR3, as DNA: TGTGCCAGCAGGGGGACTAGCGGGAGGAAAGAAGAGACCCAGTACTTC.

This clonotype has just one count. The chain recombines TRBV28 with TRBJ2-7, with a possible D match to TRBD2 (6 bases). The ends were cut back, 6 bases at V and 0 bases at J, with 12 bases in the middle. The CDR3 consists of 14 residues. CDR1 is MDHEN, CDR2 SYDVKM, per germline. CDR3 sequence reads: CASRTPGSSYEQYF. The CDR3 DNA follows: TGTGCCAGCAGGACGCCCGGGAGCTCCTACGAGCAGTACTTC.

J is TRBJ2-5 and V is TRBV7-2; D is possibly TRBD1 (6 bases). With 5 bases removed from V and 5 bases from J, the gap between germline ends came to 12 bases. The CDR3 is 13 amino acids. Germline V CDR1 and CDR2: SGHTA, FQGNSA. CDR3 in DNA: TGTGCCAGCAGCAGAGGGGGAGTGGAGACCCAGTACTTC. It encodes CASSRGGVETQYF.

The chain has TRBV5-1 and TRBJ1-1, with 9 bases matching TRBD1. This CDR3 has 17 amino acids. The V gene end was trimmed by 3 bases and the J gene end by 1 base; junction bases not matched to a gene: 10. Per the germline V gene, CDR1 is SGHRS and CDR2 is YFSETQ. The CDR3 DNA reads TGCGCCAGCAGCTCCGTCACAGGGGGCCTTGGGAACACTGAAGCTTTCTTT. Translating it yields CASSSVTGGLGNTEAFF.

This chain connects TRBV7-2 to TRBJ2-5; the match to TRBD2 covers 7 bases. Germline values: CDR1 SGHTA, CDR2 FQGNSA. J gave up 4 bases and V 4 bases, and 9 bases lay outside the gene matches. The CDR3 has 15 residues. The CDR3 sequence is CASSSDGGGGETQYF. DNA for the CDR3: TGTGCCAGCAGCTCCGATGGGGGGGGAGGAGAGACCCAGTACTTC. The whole variable domain, remainder taken from reference TRBV7-2 and TRBJ2-5, is GAGVSQSPSNKVTEKGKDVELRCDPISGHTALYWYRQSLGQGLEFLIYFQGNSAPDKSGLPSDRFSAERTGGSVSTLTIQRTQQEDSAVYLCASSSDGGGGETQYFGPGTRLLVL.

The chain links TRBV28 to TRBJ1-2, with D uncertain. The CDR3 consists of 12 residues. Trimming removed 6 bases at V and 7 bases at J, with 12 bases between. In germline, CDR1 is MDHEN, CDR2 SYDVKM. The CDR3 sequence is CASRGRESGYTF. DNA of the CDR3: TGTGCCAGCAGAGGTAGGGAATCTGGCTACACCTTC.

V usage is TRBV5-1 and J usage is TRBJ2-3; 13 bases align to TRBD2. Germline-derived CDR1 and CDR2 are SGHRS and YFSETQ. The trim removed 1 base at V and 5 bases at J, leaving 10 bases unmatched. This CDR3 is 18 amino acids long. The CDR3 region is CASSLKTSGGNSLDTQYF. DNA for the CDR3: TGCGCCAGCAGCTTGAAGACTAGCGGGGGGAATTCCCTAGATACGCAGTATTTT.

This clonotype was counted a few times. The chain uses TRBV7-2 and TRBJ2-3; D is ambiguous. The CDR3 runs to 14 residues. V shed 0 bases and J shed 6 bases, with 10 bases lying between them. Per germline, CDR1 SGHTA and CDR2 FQGNSA. The CDR3 loop is CASSLAWLADTQYF. The DNA of the CDR3 is TGTGCCAGCAGCTTAGCATGGTTGGCCGATACGCAGTATTTT.

J is TRBJ2-6 and V is TRBV18; D gene uncertain. This CDR3 region has 16 residues. From germline, CDR1 is KGHSH and CDR2 LQKENI. V lost 4 bases and J 0 bases, leaving 10 bases between the germline ends. CDR3: CASSLRPGSGANVLTF. The CDR3 DNA reads as TGTGCCAGCTCACTACGTCCGGGCTCTGGGGCCAACGTCCTGACTTTC.

The table lists this clonotype with a count of one. The chain joins TRBV27 to TRBJ2-7, with D perhaps TRBD2 (5 bases). This CDR3 is 15 amino acids long. Per the germline V gene, CDR1 is MNHEY and CDR2 is SMNVEV (reference sequence). Deletions cut 5 bases from V and 6 bases from J, with 20 bases between. CDR3 DNA: TGTGCCAGCAGTCTCTCGGGATCCCCCCATATCGAGCAGTACTTC. This gives the protein CASSLSGSPHIEQYF.

The V gene is TRBV2, the J gene TRBJ2-3; D call uncertain. This CDR3 is 15 amino acids long. V was cut by 4 bases and J by 0 bases, with 11 bases left in between. Per the germline V gene, CDR1 is SNHLY and CDR2 is FYNNEI. The CDR3: CASSGARGSTDTQYF. The DNA of the CDR3 is TGTGCCAGCAGTGGAGCCCGAGGAAGCACAGATACGCAGTATTTT.

This clonotype was recorded a few times. The V call is TRBV25-1, the J call TRBJ2-1; tentatively, D is TRBD2 (5 bases). With 0 bases removed from V and 5 bases from J, the gap between germline ends came to 11 bases. CDR1 is MGHDK, CDR2 SYGVNS, per germline. CDR3 length equals 15 residues. The CDR3 here is CASSEYLATNNEQFF. The CDR3 DNA follows: TGTGCCAGCAGTGAATATTTAGCGACGAACAATGAGCAGTTCTTC.

The rearrangement joins TRBV11-2 to TRBJ2-1; D possibly matches TRBD1 or TRBD2 (5 bases each). The germline gives CDR1 SGHAT, CDR2 FQNNGV. V lost 8 bases to trimming and J lost 6 bases, with 11 bases between them. This CDR3 contains 12 residues. The CDR3 DNA reads as TGTGCCAGCGGGGGTCAGGTCAATGAGCAGTTCTTC. This codes for CASGGQVNEQFF.

The gene calls are TRBV24-1 and TRBJ1-5; unclear D gene. The V and J ends lost 9 bases and 2 bases respectively, with 7 bases between them. The V gene's germline CDR1 is KGHDR and CDR2 SFDVKD. CDR3 length: 12 residues. The DNA of the CDR3 is TGTGCCACCGGGAGGGGCAATCAGCCCCAGCATTTT. It translates to CATGRGNQPQHF.

The gene calls are TRBV15 and TRBJ1-2; D is unclear. CDR1 is LNHNV and CDR2 is YYDKDF in the germline V gene (reference sequence). The CDR3 spans 12 residues. Trimming cost V 0 bases and J 3 bases, with 2 bases left between them. CDR3 sequence reads: CATSREDYGYTF. CDR3 nucleotides: TGTGCCACCAGCAGAGAGGACTATGGCTACACCTTC.

In its sample, this clonotype was seen a few times. The rearrangement joins TRBV12-3 or TRBV12-4 to TRBJ2-3, with no clear D. CDR3 length: 14 residues. The germline V and J ends were trimmed by 1 base and 2 bases, with 7 bases remaining between them. The CDR3 DNA reads TGTGCCAGCAGTTTAGGCAGAAACACAGATACGCAGTATTTT. Amino acids: CASSLGRNTDTQYF.

The J gene is TRBJ2-5, the V gene TRBV15; TRBD1 might be the D (6 bases). Germline V gene data show CDR1 as LNHNV and CDR2 as YYDKDF (reference sequence). The CDR3 runs 18 residues. V was cut by 0 bases and J by 11 bases, with 28 bases left in between. Here the CDR3 DNA reads TGTGCCACCAGCAGAGATTATCCTAGATGGGACACCCTTCGAGAGCAGTACTTC. It translates to CATSRDYPRWDTLREQYF.